This T cell receptor (gamma chain) was identified during a study of human gamma delta and Vdelta1 T cells (dated 2018 in TCRdb). General notes on the study: The study investigated Delta One T cells, Vd1+ gamma-delta T cells, as cytotoxic effectors against acute myeloid leukemia.

Library creation used PCR. Sequencer: Illumina MiSeq. TCRdb reanalyzed the public reads with the CATT caller, and identical DNA sequences were merged afterwards. Within this sample are 8,500 to 9,500 gamma-chain clones, with around 42% of them counted one time only. The top ten constitute about 2.7% of the sample. A note on this clone: Its target antigen remains unknown. The input lacks base qualities; no much larger clone sits a single base away.

Overall results and qualifications from the work: Polyclonality and broad cytotoxic targeting of acute myeloid leukemia were reported for Delta One T cells.

The V end gives up 0 bases and the J end 5 bases, leaving 7 bases in the junction not matched to a gene. From cysteine to phenylalanine, the CDR3 is 14 amino acids long. Only the CDR3 part of the read is kept: 42 bases, read in frame from the first base. The germline V gene provides CDR1 EGSTGY and CDR2 YDSYTSSV. Recombination connected TRGV4 to TRGJ1 or TRGJ2. The sample consisted of Vdelta1 gamma-delta T cells from blood grown in culture (DOT cells). The sample's cell subset or site, from its label and the paper: Delta One T cells, in vitro expanded/differentiated Vd1+ gamma-delta T cells. The origin of this receptor is a human donor in good health. The CDR3 region: CATWDGLIDYKKLF. The DNA is TGTGCCACCTGGGATGGGCTTATTGATTATAAGAAACTCTTT.